This TCR beta chain was captured in a study of cytotoxic CD8 clonotypes in ibrutinib-treated CLL. Study at large: The patients, about a dozen relapsed/refractory and roughly 15 treatment-naive, included about 18 who were IGHV unmutated. Mean productive templates were 255,043; mean productive rearrangements were roughly 100,000. Study observations and caveats: Clonality went up at the time of ibrutinib response, stayed stable in sustained remission, and later dropped back toward its baseline level at progression.

As for this clone: As yet, its antigen is unknown.

Repertoires were generated with immunoSEQ multiplex PCR, while TCRdb's copy carries only in-frame clones and drops some. The repertoire consists of about 130,000 clones, with 75% to 85% occurring once and the leading ten covering 10% to 15%. J lost 0 bases, V lost 4 bases, and 5 bases had no gene match. Per germline, CDR1 SGHVS and CDR2 FQNEAQ. The CDR3 spans 16 residues. The genes are TRBV7-8 and TRBJ2-3; TRBD1 aligns across 9 bases. This sample comprised PBMCs, obtained after 12 months of ibrutinib treatment. The TCR comes from a human donor with chronic lymphocytic leukemia. CDR3 loop: CASSSDRGGSTDTQYF. For the CDR3, the DNA is TGTGCCAGCAGCTCTGACAGGGGGGGTAGCACAGATACGCAGTATTTT. Full variable domain (rest looked up from reference TRBV7-8 and TRBJ2-3): GAGVSQSPRYKVAKRGQDVALRCDPISGHVSLFWYQQALGQGPEFLTYFQNEAQLDKSGLPSDRFFAERPEGSVSTLKIQRTQQEDSAVYLCASSSDRGGSTDTQYFGPGTRLTVL.